One and the same sample provided the 15 T cell receptor beta chains below, sequenced in a study of shared clonotypes between healthy human individuals. TCRdb keeps only in-frame clones here, not all; method: immunoSEQ multiplex PCR. Of 1.5 million to 2.5 million clones listed, roughly 94% are singletons. Terminally differentiated effector memory CD45RA+ cells were excluded from the naive CD8 cells, which were CD45RO-negative and positively selected for CCR7. Input material: naive CD8+ T cells sorted from blood. The receptors derive from a man younger than 35 in good health.

CDR3 DNA sequence: TGTGCCAGCAGCTTGGTCGTTTCGGGACAGGGGGCCTATGAGCAGTTCTTC. As protein: CASSLVVSGQGAYEQFF. The V and J genes are TRBV5-6 and TRBJ2-1; 12 nucleotides agree with TRBD1. The CDR3 has 17 amino acids. CDR1 and CDR2 (germline): SGHDT, YYEEEE. V shed 0 bases and J 8 bases; nucleotides not matched to a gene: 9. Combining the CDR3 with reference TRBV5-6 and TRBJ2-1 gives the whole variable domain DAGVTQSPTHLIKTRGQQVTLRCSPKSGHDTVSWYQQALGQGPQFIFQYYEEEERQRGNFPDRFSGHQFPNYSSELNVNALLLGDSALYLCASSLVVSGQGAYEQFFGPGTRLTVL.

The chain's CDR3 is CASSITGDDEQFF. In nucleotides, the CDR3 is TGTGCCAGCAGCATAACAGGGGACGATGAGCAGTTCTTC. The rearrangement links TRBV9 to TRBJ2-1, with 7 bases matching TRBD1. The CDR3 totals 13 residues. The V gene end was trimmed by 4 bases and the J gene end by 8 bases; junction bases not matched to a gene: 6. Germline CDR1 reads SGDLS; CDR2 reads YYNGEE.

This clone is a singleton in its sample. This rearrangement joins TRBV13 to TRBJ1-5, with D perhaps matching TRBD1 (6 bases). V dropped 4 bases and J dropped 4 bases, with 20 bases sitting between them. CDR1 and CDR2 (germline): PRHDT, FYEKMQ (reference sequence). CDR3 length: 17 residues. CDR3 sequence (DNA): TGTGCCAGCAGCTCAGAGGGGGGAGGGGGACGGAATCAGCCCCAGCATTTT. Protein: CASSSEGGGGRNQPQHF.

This CDR3 is CASGLWGGNTIYF. The CDR3 DNA reads as TGTGCCAGCGGTCTTTGGGGCGGAAACACCATATATTTT. V is TRBV5-6 and J is TRBJ1-3, with D maybe TRBD1 (5 bases). Trimming shortened V by 7 bases and J by 4 bases, and 12 bases separated the two germline ends. The CDR3 covers 13 residues. The germline CDR1 and CDR2 sequences are SGHDT and YYEEEE.

This rearrangement joins TRBV6-6 to TRBJ2-7; tentative D call: TRBD2 (6 bases). Trimming cost V 4 bases and J 0 bases, with 13 bases left between them. This CDR3 is 15 amino acids long. Germline loops: CDR1 MNHNY, CDR2 SVGAGI (reference sequence). The CDR3 nucleotides are TGTGCCAGCAGTTCTCCAGGCGGGAACTCCTACGAGCAGTACTTC. Residues: CASSSPGGNSYEQYF.

V is TRBV11-2 and J is TRBJ2-3, with D possibly being TRBD2 (6 bases). The ends were cut back, 5 bases at V and 2 bases at J, with 14 bases in the middle. The CDR3 has 15 residues. CDR1 SGHAT and CDR2 FQNNGV come from the germline V gene. CDR3 nucleotide sequence: TGTGCCAGCAGCCCAAGCGGACTAATCACAGATACGCAGTATTTT. As protein: CASSPSGLITDTQYF.

The chain joins TRBV5-4 to TRBJ2-1; TRBD2 matches at 13 bases. CDR1 and CDR2 from the germline V gene are SGHNT and YYREEE (reference sequence). The CDR3 covers 16 residues. J was trimmed by 2 bases and V by 4 bases; bases with no gene match: 3. The CDR3 here is CASSPGLAGPYNEQFF. CDR3 nucleotide sequence: TGTGCCAGCAGCCCGGGACTAGCGGGACCCTACAATGAGCAGTTCTTC.

Here the CDR3 reads CASSEGNGYTF. In DNA form, the CDR3 reads TGTGCCAGCAGTGAGGGAAACGGCTACACCTTC. V is TRBV25-1 and J is TRBJ1-2, with D unresolved. Trimming left V 3 bases short and J 8 bases short, with 7 bases between. The CDR3 contains 11 residues. Germline V gene data show CDR1 as MGHDK and CDR2 as SYGVNS.

The CDR3 spells CASSLDFDGGSSNYGYTF. CDR3 bases: TGTGCCAGCAGCTTGGATTTTGATGGTGGCAGCTCTAACTATGGCTACACCTTC. J is TRBJ1-2 and V is TRBV5-6; D is ambiguous. The CDR3 totals 18 residues. Germline CDR1 and CDR2: SGHDT and YYEEEE. V lost 0 bases and J 0 bases, leaving 18 bases between the germline ends.

The chain recombines TRBV7-9 with TRBJ1-2; weak D call: TRBD1 (6 bases). The CDR3 is 15 amino acids. Germline V CDR1 and CDR2: SEHNR, FQNEAQ (reference sequence). The V and J ends lost 5 bases and 5 bases respectively, with 18 bases between them. Here the CDR3 DNA reads TGTGCCAGCAGCCCTTTTACGGCAGGGGCTTATGGCTACACCTTC. It yields the protein CASSPFTAGAYGYTF.

This chain joins TRBV11-3 and TRBJ2-1, with D tentatively TRBD2 (5 bases). CDR1 is SGHNT, CDR2 YENEEA, per germline. The CDR3 sequence is 12 residues long. Between the trimmed V and J ends, which lost 4 bases and 7 bases, there was a span of 8 bases. The CDR3 region is CASSSLANEQFF. CDR3 nucleotides: TGTGCCAGCAGCTCGCTAGCTAATGAGCAGTTCTTC.

This chain joins TRBV4-1 and TRBJ2-7; D not resolved. CDR1 and CDR2 from the germline V gene are MGHRA and YSYEKL. Trimming stripped 1 base from V and 2 bases from J, with 9 bases between. The CDR3 has 14 amino acids. Written as DNA, the CDR3 is TGCGCCAGCAGCCAAGGAGCAGCCACCTACGAGCAGTACTTC. Translated: CASSQGAATYEQYF.

The rearrangement links TRBV4-1 to TRBJ2-5; a possible D gene is TRBD2 (5 bases). Trimming shortened V by 0 bases and J by 10 bases, and 9 bases separated the two germline ends. This CDR3 has 12 amino acids. Looked up from germline, CDR1 is MGHRA and CDR2 is YSYEKL. CDR3 sequence: CASSQDGSDQYF. DNA of the CDR3: TGCGCCAGCAGCCAAGACGGTAGCGACCAGTACTTC.

This rearrangement joins TRBV7-9 to TRBJ1-2; TRBD1 might be the D (6 bases). With 6 bases removed from V and 6 bases from J, the gap between germline ends came to 23 bases. This CDR3 region has 16 residues. Germline V gives CDR1 SEHNR, CDR2 FQNEAQ (reference sequence). The CDR3 loop reads CASSSIVRGRKNGYTF. CDR3 DNA sequence: TGTGCCAGCAGTTCCATCGTCCGGGGGCGGAAAAATGGCTACACCTTC.

The rearrangement joins TRBV30 to TRBJ1-5; 8 nucleotides match TRBD1. Germline V gene sequence: CDR1 GTSNPN, CDR2 SVGIG (reference sequence). The CDR3 consists of 15 residues. The V segment lost 0 bases and the J segment 6 bases; nucleotides outside the gene matches: 7. The CDR3 here is CAWSVRQGTGQPQHF. The CDR3, as DNA: TGTGCCTGGAGTGTACGACAGGGGACGGGTCAGCCCCAGCATTTT.